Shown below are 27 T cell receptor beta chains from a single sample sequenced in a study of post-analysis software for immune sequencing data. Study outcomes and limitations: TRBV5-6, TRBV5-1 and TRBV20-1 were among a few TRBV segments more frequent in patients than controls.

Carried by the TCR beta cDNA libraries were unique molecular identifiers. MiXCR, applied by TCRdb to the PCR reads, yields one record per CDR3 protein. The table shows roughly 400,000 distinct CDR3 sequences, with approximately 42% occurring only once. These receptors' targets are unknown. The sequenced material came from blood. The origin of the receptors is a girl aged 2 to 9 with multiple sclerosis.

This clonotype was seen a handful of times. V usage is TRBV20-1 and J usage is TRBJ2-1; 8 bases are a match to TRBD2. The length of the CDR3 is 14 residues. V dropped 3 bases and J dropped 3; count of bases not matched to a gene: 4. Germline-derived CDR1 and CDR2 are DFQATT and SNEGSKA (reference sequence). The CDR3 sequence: CSASDSGIYNEQFF. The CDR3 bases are TGCAGTGCTAGCGATAGCGGGATCTACAATGAGCAGTTCTTC.

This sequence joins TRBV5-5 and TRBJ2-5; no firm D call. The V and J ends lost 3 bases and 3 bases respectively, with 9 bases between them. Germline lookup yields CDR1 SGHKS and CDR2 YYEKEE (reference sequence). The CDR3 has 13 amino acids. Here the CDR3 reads CASSSPQKETQYF. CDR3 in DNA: TGTGCCAGCAGCTCCCCTCAAAAAGAGACCCAGTACTTC.

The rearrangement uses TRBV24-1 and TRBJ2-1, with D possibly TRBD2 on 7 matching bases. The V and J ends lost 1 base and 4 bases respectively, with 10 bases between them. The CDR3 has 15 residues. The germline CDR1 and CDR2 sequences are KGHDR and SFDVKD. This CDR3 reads CATSDLAGQYNEQFF. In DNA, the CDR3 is TGTGCCACCAGTGATTTAGCGGGACAATACAATGAGCAGTTCTTC.

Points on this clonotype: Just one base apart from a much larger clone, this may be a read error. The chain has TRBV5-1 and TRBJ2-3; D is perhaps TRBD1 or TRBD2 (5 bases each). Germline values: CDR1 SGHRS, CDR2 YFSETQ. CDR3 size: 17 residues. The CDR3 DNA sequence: TGCGCCAGCAGCTCTTCGGGACCAGTTGCTAGCACAGATACGCGGTATTTT. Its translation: CASSSSGPVASTDTRYF.

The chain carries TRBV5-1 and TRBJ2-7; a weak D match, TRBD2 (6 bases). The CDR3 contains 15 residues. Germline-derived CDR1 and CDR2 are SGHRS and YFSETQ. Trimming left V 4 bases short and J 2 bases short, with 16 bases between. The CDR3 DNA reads TGCGCCAGCAGCGCTGACCCCGGGAGAGCCTACGAGCAGTACTTC. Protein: CASSADPGRAYEQYF.

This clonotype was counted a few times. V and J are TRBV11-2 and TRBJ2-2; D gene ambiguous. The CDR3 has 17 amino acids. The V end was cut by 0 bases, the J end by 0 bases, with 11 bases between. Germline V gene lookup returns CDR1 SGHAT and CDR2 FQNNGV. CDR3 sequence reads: CASSLEIGWANTGELFF. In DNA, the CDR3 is TGTGCCAGCAGCTTAGAGATCGGGTGGGCGAACACCGGGGAGCTGTTTTTT.

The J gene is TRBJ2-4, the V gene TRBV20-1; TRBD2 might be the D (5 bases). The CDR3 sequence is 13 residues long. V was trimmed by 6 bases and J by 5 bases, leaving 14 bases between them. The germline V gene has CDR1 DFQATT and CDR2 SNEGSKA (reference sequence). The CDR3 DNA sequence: TGCAGTGCCCCTAAGAGGGTGGAAAACATTCAGTACTTC. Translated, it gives CSAPKRVENIQYF.

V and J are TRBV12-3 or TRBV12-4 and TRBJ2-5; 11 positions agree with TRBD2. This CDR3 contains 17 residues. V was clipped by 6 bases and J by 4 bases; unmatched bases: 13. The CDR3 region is CASSRGTSGGGRETQYF. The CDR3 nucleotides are TGTGCCAGCAGCCGAGGGACTAGCGGAGGGGGAAGAGAGACCCAGTACTTC.

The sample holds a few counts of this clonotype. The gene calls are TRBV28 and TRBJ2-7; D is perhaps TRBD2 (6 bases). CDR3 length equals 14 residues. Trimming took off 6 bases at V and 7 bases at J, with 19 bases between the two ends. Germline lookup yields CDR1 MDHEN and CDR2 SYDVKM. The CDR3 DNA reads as TGTGCCAGCAGGCTAACCGGGAGTCGAGGGGAGCAGTACTTC. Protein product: CASRLTGSRGEQYF.

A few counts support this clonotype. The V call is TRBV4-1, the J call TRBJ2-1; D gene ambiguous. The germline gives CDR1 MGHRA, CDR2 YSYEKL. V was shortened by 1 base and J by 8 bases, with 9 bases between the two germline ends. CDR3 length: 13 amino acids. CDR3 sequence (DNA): TGCGCCAGCAGCCAAGCCCCGCTCCATGAGCAGTTCTTC. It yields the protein CASSQAPLHEQFF.

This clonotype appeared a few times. This chain's CDR3 is CASSRGQGEREQYF. CDR3 bases: TGTGCCAGCAGCCGTGGGCAGGGGGAAAGGGAGCAGTACTTC. This rearrangement joins TRBV12-3 or TRBV12-4 to TRBJ2-7, with 7 bases identical to TRBD1. V lost 6 bases to trimming and J lost 7 bases; unmatched junction nucleotides: 12. The CDR3 is 14 amino acids.

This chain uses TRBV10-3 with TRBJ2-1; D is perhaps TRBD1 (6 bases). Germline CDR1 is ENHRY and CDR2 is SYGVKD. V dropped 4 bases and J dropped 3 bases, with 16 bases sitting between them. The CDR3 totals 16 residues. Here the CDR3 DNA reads TGTGCCATCAGTGCACCACAGGGTAGGGACTACAATGAGCAGTTCTTC. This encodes CAISAPQGRDYNEQFF.

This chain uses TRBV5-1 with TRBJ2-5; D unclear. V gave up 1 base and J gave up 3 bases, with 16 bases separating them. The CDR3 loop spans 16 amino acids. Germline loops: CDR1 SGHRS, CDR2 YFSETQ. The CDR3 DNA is TGCGCCAGCAGCTTGAGGCTGGGTGTCGGCGAAGAGACCCAGTACTTC. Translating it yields CASSLRLGVGEETQYF.

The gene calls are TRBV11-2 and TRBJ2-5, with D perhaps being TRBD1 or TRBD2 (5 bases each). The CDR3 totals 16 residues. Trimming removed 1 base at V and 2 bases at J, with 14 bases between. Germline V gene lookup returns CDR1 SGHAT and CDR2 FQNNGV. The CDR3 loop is CASSLVRASLQETQYF. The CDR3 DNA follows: TGTGCCAGCAGCTTAGTCAGGGCTAGCCTTCAAGAGACCCAGTACTTC. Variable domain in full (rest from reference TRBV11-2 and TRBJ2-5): EAGVAQSPRYKIIEKRQSVAFWCNPISGHATLYWYQQILGQGPKLLIQFQNNGVVDDSQLPKDRFSAERLKGVDSTLKIQPAKLEDSAVYLCASSLVRASLQETQYFGPGTRLLVL.

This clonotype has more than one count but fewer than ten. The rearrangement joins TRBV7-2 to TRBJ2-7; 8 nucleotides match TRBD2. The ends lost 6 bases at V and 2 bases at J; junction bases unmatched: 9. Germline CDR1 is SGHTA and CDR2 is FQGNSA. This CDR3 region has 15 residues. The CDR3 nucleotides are TGTGCCAGCAGTTCTTCTAGCGGGCCCCCCTACGAGCAGTACTTC. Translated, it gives CASSSSSGPPYEQYF.

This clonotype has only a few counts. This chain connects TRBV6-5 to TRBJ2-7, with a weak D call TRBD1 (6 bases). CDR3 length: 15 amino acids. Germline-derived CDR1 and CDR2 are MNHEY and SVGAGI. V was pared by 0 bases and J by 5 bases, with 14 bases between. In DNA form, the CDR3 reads TGTGCCAGCAGTTACTCTCCAGGGGTGCAGCACGAGCAGTACTTC. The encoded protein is CASSYSPGVQHEQYF.

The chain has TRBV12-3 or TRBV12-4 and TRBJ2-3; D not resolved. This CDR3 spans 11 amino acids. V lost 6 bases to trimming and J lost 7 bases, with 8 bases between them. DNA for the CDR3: TGTGCCAGCAGCGTAGGTCATACGCAGTATTTT. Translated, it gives CASSVGHTQYF.

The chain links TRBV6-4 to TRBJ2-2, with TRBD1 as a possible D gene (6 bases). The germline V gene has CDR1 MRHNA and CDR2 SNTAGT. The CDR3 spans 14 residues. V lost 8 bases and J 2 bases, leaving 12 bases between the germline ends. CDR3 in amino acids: CASQTGTNTGELFF. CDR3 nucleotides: TGTGCCAGCCAAACGGGGACAAACACCGGGGAGCTGTTTTTT.

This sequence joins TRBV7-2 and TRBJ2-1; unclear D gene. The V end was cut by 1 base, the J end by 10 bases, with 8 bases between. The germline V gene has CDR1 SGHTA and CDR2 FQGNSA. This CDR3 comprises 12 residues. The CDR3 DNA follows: TGTGCCAGCAGCTTAGTCGGGTTAGAGCAGTTCTTC. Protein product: CASSLVGLEQFF.

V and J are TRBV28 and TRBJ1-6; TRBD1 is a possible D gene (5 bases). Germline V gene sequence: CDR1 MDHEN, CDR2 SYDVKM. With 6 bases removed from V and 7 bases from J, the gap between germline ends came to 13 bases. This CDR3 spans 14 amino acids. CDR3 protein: CASRTGTRNSPLHF. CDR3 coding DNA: TGTGCCAGCAGGACTGGGACGCGGAATTCACCCCTCCACTTT. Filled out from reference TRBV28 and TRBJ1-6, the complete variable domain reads DVKVTQSSRYLVKRTGEKVFLECVQDMDHENMFWYRQDPGLGLRLIYFSYDVKMKEKGDIPEGYSVSREKKERFSLILESASTNQTSMYLCASRTGTRNSPLHFGNGTRLTVT.

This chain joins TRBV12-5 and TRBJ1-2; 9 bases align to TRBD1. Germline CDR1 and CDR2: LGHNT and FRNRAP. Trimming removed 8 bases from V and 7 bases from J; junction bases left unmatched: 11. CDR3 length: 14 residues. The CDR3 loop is CASLQGTGRFGYTF. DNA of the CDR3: TGTGCTAGTCTCCAGGGGACAGGGAGGTTTGGCTACACCTTC. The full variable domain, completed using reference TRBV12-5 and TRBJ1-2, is DARVTQTPRHKVTEMGQEVTMRCQPILGHNTVFWYRQTMMQGLELLAYFRNRAPLDDSGMPKDRFSAEMPDATLATLKIQPSEPRDSAVYFCASLQGTGRFGYTFGSGTRLTVV.

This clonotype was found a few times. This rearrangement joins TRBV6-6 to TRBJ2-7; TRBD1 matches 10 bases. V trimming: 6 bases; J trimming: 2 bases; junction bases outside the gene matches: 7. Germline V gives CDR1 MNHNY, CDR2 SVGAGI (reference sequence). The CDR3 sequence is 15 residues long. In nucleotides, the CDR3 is TGTGCCAGCAGGTCTGCGGGACAGGGGCCCTACGAGCAGTACTTC. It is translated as CASRSAGQGPYEQYF.

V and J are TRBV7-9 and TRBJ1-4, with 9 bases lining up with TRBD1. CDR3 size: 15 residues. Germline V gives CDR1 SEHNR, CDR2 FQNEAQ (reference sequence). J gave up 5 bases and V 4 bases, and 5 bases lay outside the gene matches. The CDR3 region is CASSSWGQGNEKLFF. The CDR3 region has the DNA TGTGCCAGCAGCTCCTGGGGACAGGGAAATGAAAAACTGTTTTTT.

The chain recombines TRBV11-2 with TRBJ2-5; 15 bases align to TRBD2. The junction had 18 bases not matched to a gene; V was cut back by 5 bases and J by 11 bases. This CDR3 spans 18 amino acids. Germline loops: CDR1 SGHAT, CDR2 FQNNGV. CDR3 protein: CASSPGLAGGPNANEQYF. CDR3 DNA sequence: TGTGCCAGCAGCCCTGGACTAGCGGGAGGGCCCAACGCCAATGAGCAGTACTTC. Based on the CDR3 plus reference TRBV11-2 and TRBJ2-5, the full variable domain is EAGVAQSPRYKIIEKRQSVAFWCNPISGHATLYWYQQILGQGPKLLIQFQNNGVVDDSQLPKDRFSAERLKGVDSTLKIQPAKLEDSAVYLCASSPGLAGGPNANEQYFGPGTRLLVL.

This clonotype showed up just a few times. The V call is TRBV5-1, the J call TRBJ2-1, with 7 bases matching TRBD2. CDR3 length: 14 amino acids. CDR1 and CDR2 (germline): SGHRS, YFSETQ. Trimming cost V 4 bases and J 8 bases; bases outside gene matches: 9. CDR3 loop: CASSVRGDGYEQFF. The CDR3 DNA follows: TGCGCCAGCAGCGTCCGGGGGGACGGATATGAGCAGTTCTTC. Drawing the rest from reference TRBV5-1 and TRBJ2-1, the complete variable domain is KAGVTQTPRYLIKTRGQQVTLSCSPISGHRSVSWYQQTPGQGLQFLFEYFSETQRNKGNFPGRFSGRQFSNSRSEMNVSTLELGDSALYLCASSVRGDGYEQFFGPGTRLTVL.

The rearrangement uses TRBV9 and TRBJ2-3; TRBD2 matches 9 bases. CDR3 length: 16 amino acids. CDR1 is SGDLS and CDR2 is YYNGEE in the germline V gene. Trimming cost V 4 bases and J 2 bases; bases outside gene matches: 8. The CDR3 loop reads CASSPWTSVSTDTQYF. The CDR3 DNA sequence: TGTGCCAGCAGCCCCTGGACTAGCGTCTCCACAGATACGCAGTATTTT.

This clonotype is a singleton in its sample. In DNA form, the CDR3 reads TGCAGTGCTAGAGTAGGAGGGTACATGAACACTGAAGCTTTCTTT. Encoded protein: CSARVGGYMNTEAFF. V is TRBV20-1 and J is TRBJ1-1; D uncertain. V was cut by 1 base and J by 0 bases, with 12 bases left in between. The CDR3 contains 15 residues. Per the germline V gene, CDR1 is DFQATT and CDR2 is SNEGSKA (reference sequence).